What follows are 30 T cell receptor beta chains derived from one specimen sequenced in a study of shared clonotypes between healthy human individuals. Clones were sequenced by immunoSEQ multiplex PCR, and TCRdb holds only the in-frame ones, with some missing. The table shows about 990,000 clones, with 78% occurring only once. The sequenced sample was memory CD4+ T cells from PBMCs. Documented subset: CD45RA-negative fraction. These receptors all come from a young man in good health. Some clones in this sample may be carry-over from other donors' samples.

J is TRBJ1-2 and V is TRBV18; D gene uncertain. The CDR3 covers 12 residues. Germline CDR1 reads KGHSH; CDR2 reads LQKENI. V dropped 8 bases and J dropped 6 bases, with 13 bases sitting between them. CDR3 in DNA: TGTGCCAGCCGCGAGGCAGATCATGGCTACACCTTC. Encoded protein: CASREADHGYTF. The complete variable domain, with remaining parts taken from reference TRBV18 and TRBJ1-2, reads NAGVMQNPRHLVRRRGQEARLRCSPMKGHSHVYWYRQLPEEGLKFMVYLQKENIIDESGMPKERFSAEFPKEGPSILRIQQVVRGDSAAYFCASREADHGYTFGSGTRLTVV.

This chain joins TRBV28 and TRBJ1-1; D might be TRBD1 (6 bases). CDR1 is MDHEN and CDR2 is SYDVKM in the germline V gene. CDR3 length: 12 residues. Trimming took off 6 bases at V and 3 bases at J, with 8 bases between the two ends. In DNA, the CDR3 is TGTGCCAGCAGGGACAGATACACTGAAGCTTTCTTT. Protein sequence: CASRDRYTEAFF.

CDR3 loop: CATLTEPTGGEQFF. CDR3 nucleotide sequence: TGCGCCACATTGACGGAACCAACAGGGGGTGAGCAGTTCTTC. The chain combines TRBV5-1 with TRBJ2-1; 8 nucleotides match TRBD1. The CDR3 extends over 14 amino acids. With 9 bases clipped from V and 9 bases from J, the junction kept 14 bases outside the gene matches. Germline V CDR1 and CDR2: SGHRS, YFSETQ. The full variable domain, in which reference TRBV5-1 and TRBJ2-1 provide the parts outside the CDR3, is KAGVTQTPRYLIKTRGQQVTLSCSPISGHRSVSWYQQTPGQGLQFLFEYFSETQRNKGNFPGRFSGRQFSNSRSEMNVSTLELGDSALYLCATLTEPTGGEQFFGPGTRLTVL.

CDR3: CASSVRGQGTDTQYF. In DNA form, the CDR3 reads TGTGCCAGCAGCGTCAGAGGCCAGGGCACAGATACGCAGTATTTT. The V call is TRBV9, the J call TRBJ2-3; D remains unclear. In germline, CDR1 is SGDLS, CDR2 YYNGEE. The V end lost 2 bases, the J end lost 1 base, and 11 bases lay between the germline ends. The CDR3 covers 15 residues.

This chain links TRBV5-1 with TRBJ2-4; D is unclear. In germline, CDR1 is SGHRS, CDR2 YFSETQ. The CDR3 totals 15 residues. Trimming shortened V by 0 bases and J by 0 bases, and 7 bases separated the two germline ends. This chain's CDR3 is CASSLGGGAKNIQYF. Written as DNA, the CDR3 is TGCGCCAGCAGCTTGGGAGGCGGAGCCAAAAACATTCAGTACTTC.

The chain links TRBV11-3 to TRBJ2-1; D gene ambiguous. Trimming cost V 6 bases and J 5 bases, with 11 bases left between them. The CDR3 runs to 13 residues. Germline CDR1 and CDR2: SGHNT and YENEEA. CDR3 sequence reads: CASSGFRDNEQFF. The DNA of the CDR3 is TGTGCCAGCAGTGGATTTAGGGACAATGAGCAGTTCTTC.

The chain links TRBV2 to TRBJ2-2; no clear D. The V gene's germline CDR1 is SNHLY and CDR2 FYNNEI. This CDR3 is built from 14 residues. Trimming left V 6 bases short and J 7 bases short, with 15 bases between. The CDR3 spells CASSFEGWDGELFF. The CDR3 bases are TGTGCCAGCAGCTTCGAAGGGTGGGACGGGGAGCTGTTTTTT.

In DNA form, the CDR3 reads TGTGCCAGCAGCTTGTTGCAGGGTGGGGAGACCCAGTACTTC. As protein: CASSLLQGGETQYF. The chain employs TRBV7-8 and TRBJ2-5, with D possibly matching TRBD1 (5 bases). The germline V gene encodes CDR1 SGHVS and CDR2 FQNEAQ. The CDR3 runs 14 residues. Trimming stripped 3 bases from V and 5 bases from J, with 13 bases between. Full variable domain (outside the CDR3, taken from reference TRBV7-8 and TRBJ2-5): GAGVSQSPRYKVAKRGQDVALRCDPISGHVSLFWYQQALGQGPEFLTYFQNEAQLDKSGLPSDRFFAERPEGSVSTLKIQRTQQEDSAVYLCASSLLQGGETQYFGPGTRLLVL.

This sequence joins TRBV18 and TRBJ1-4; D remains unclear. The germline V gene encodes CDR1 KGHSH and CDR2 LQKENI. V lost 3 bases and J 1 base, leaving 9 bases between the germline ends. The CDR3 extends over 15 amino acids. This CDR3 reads CASSPGGITNEKLFF. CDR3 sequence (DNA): TGTGCCAGCTCACCGGGCGGTATAACTAATGAAAAACTGTTTTTT.

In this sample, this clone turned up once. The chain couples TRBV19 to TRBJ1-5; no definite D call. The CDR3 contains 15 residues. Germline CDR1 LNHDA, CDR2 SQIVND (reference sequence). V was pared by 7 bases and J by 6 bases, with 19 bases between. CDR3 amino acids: CASTQRSYNSQPQHF. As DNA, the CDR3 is TGTGCCAGTACCCAAAGGTCGTACAATAGTCAGCCCCAGCATTTT.

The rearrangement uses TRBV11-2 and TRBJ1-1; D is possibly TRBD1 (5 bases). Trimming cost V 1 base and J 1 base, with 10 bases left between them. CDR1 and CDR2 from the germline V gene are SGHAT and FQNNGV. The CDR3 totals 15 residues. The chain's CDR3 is CASSLAGTSNTEAFF. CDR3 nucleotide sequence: TGTGCCAGCAGCTTAGCCGGGACGTCGAACACTGAAGCTTTCTTT.

CDR3 in amino acids: CATRRSRAVDQPQHF. In DNA form, the CDR3 reads TGTGCCACCAGGAGGAGCAGGGCGGTCGATCAGCCCCAGCATTTT. The chain is built from TRBV2 and TRBJ1-5; the D gene is possibly TRBD1 (5 bases). Looked up from germline, CDR1 is SNHLY and CDR2 is FYNNEI. Trimming cost V 10 bases and J 5 bases, with 21 bases left between them. The CDR3 runs 15 residues.

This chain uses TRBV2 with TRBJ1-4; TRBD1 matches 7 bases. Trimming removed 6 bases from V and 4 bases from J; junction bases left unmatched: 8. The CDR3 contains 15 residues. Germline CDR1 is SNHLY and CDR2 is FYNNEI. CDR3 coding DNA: TGTGCCAGCAGCACGGGACAGCGGGTTAATGAAAAACTGTTTTTT. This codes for CASSTGQRVNEKLFF.

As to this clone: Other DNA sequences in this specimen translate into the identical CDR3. The CDR3 bases are TGTGCCAGCAGCGTCGATCCCTCTGGAAACACCATATATTTT. It specifies CASSVDPSGNTIYF. V gene TRBV9 combines with J gene TRBJ1-3; D remains ambiguous. The CDR3 sequence is 14 residues long. From germline, CDR1 is SGDLS and CDR2 YYNGEE. Trimming removed 2 bases at V and 0 bases at J, with 6 bases between.

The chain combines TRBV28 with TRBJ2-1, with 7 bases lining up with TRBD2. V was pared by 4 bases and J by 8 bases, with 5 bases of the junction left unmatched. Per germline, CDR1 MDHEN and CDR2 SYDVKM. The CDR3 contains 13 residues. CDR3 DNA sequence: TGTGCCAGCAGTTCGGGCGCGGGAGATGAGCAGTTCTTC. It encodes CASSSGAGDEQFF.

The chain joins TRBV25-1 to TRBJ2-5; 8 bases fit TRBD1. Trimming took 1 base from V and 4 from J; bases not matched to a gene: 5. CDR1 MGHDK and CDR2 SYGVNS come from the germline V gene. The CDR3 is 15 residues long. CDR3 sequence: CASSELARGRETQYF. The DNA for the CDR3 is TGTGCCAGCAGTGAATTAGCCAGGGGGCGAGAGACCCAGTACTTC.

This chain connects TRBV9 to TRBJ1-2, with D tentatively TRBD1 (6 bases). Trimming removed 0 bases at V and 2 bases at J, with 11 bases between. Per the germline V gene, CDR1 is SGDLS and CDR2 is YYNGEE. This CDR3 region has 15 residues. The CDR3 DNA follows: TGTGCCAGCAGCGTAGGCGTTGGACAGAACTATGGCTACACCTTC. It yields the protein CASSVGVGQNYGYTF. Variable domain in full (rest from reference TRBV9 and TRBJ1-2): DSGVTQTPKHLITATGQRVTLRCSPRSGDLSVYWYQQSLDQGLQFLIQYYNGEERAKGNILERFSAQQFPDLHSELNLSSLELGDSALYFCASSVGVGQNYGYTFGSGTRLTVV.

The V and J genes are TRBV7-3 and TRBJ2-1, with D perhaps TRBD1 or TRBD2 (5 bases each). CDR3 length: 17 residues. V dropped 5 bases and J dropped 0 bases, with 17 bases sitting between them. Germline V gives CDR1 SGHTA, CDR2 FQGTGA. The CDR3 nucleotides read TGTGCCAGCAGCAATTGGGGGAGCGCGAGCTCCTACAATGAGCAGTTCTTC. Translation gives CASSNWGSASSYNEQFF.

In nucleotides, the CDR3 is TGTGCCAGCAGCCCACCGGACAGCTTGAGCTCCTACGAGCAGTACTTC. Translated: CASSPPDSLSSYEQYF. V and J are TRBV11-2 and TRBJ2-7; perhaps TRBD1 as D (6 bases). Looked up from germline, CDR1 is SGHAT and CDR2 is FQNNGV. This CDR3 has 16 amino acids. V lost 5 bases to trimming and J lost 0 bases, with 17 bases between them.

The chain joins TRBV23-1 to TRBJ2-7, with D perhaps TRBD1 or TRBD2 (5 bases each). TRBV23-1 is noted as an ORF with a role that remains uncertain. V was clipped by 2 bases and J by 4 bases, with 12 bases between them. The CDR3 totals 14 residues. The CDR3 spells CASSQPPGGYEQYF. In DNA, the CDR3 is TGCGCCAGCAGTCAACCTCCTGGGGGATACGAGCAGTACTTC.

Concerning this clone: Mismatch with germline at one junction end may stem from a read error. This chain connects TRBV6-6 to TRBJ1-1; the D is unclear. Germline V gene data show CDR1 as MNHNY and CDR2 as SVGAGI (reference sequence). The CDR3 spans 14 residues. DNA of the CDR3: TGTGCCAACAGTCCTCGGAGACTGGACACTGAAGCTTTCTTT. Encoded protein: CANSPRRLDTEAFF.

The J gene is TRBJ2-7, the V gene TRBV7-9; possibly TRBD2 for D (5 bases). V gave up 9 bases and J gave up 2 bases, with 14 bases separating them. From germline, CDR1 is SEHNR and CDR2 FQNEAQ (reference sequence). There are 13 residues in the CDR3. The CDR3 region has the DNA TGTGCCAGGGGCGGGTTCAATCCCTACGAGCAGTACTTC. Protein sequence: CARGGFNPYEQYF.

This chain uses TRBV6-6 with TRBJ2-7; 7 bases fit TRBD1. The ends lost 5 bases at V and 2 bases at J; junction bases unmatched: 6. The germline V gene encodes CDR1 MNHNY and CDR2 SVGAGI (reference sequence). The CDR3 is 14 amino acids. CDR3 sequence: CASSTGQVTYEQYF. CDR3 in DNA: TGTGCCAGCAGTACCGGACAGGTTACCTACGAGCAGTACTTC.

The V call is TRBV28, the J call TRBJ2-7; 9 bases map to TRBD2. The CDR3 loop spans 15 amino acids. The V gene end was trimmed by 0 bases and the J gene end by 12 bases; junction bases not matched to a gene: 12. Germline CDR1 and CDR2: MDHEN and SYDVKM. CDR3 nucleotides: TGTGCCAGCAGTTTATGGCTAGCGGGGCGGGCTACTCTGTACTTC. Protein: CASSLWLAGRATLYF.

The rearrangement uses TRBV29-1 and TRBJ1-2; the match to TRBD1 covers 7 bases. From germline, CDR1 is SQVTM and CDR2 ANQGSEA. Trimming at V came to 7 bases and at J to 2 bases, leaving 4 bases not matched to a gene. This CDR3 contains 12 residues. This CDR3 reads CSGRDSNYGYTF. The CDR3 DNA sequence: TGCAGCGGACGGGACAGCAACTATGGCTACACCTTC.

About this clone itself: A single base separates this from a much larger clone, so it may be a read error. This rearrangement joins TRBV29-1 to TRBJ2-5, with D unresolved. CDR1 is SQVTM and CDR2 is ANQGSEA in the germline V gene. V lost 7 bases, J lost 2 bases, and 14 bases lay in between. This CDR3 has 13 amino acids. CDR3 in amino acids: CSADLAGQETQYF. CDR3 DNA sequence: TGCAGCGCTGATTTGGCAGGTCAAGAGACCCAGTACTTC.

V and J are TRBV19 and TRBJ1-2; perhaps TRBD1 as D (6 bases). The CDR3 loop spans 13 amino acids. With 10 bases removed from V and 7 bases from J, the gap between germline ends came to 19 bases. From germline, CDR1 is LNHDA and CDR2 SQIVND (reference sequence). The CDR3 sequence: CATERPGASGYTF. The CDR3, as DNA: TGTGCCACCGAAAGGCCAGGGGCAAGTGGCTACACCTTC.

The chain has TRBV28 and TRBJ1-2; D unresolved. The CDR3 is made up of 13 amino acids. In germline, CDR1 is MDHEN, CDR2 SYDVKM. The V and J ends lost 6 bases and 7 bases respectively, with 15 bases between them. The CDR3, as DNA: TGTGCCAGCAGGGATCTGGACCGGGGTGGCTACACCTTC. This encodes CASRDLDRGGYTF.

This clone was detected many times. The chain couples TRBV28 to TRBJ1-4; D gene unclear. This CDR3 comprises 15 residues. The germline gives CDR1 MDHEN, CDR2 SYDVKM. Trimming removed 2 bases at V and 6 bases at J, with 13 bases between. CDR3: CASSLLGASDEKLFF. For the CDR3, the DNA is TGTGCCAGCAGTTTACTCGGAGCCAGCGATGAAAAACTGTTTTTT.

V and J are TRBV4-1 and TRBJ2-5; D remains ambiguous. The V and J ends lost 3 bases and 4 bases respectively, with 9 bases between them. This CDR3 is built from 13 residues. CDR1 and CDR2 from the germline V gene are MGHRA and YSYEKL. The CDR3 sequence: CASSQVRSETQYF. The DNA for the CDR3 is TGCGCCAGCAGCCAGGTGAGGTCAGAGACCCAGTACTTC.